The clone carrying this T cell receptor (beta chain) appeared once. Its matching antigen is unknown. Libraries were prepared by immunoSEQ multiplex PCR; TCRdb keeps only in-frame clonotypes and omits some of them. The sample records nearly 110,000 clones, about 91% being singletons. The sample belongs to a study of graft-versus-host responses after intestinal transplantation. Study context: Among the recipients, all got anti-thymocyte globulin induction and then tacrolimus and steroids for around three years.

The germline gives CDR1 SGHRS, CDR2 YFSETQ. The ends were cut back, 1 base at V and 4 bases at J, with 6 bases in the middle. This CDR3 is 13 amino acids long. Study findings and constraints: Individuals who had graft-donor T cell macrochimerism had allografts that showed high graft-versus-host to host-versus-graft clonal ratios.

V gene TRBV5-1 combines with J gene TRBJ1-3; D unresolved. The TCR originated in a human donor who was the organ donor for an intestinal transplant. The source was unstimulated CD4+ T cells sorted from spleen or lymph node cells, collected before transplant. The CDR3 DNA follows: TGCGCCAGCAGCTTGTCGCAGGGAAACACCATATATTTT. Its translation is CASSLSQGNTIYF.